This record covers a single T cell receptor (beta chain). Method: immunoSEQ multiplex PCR; TCRdb's copy keeps in-frame clones and lacks some. The repertoire holds some 790,000 clones, with roughly 72% as singletons. The data originate from a study of shared clonotypes between healthy human individuals. The TCR was taken from a young woman in good health. The sequenced material came from memory CD4+ T cells sorted from blood. Subset noted: CD45RA-negative fraction.

The CDR3 region has the DNA TGTGCCAGCGGTAATTACAGGGTGGGGTACGAGCAGTACTTC. Its translation is CASGNYRVGYEQYF. The chain employs TRBV27 and TRBJ2-7, with a tentative D call TRBD1 (6 bases). CDR3 length equals 14 residues. Trimming removed 8 bases from V and 4 bases from J, with 18 bases in between. CDR1 and CDR2 from the germline V gene are MNHEY and SMNVEV (reference sequence).